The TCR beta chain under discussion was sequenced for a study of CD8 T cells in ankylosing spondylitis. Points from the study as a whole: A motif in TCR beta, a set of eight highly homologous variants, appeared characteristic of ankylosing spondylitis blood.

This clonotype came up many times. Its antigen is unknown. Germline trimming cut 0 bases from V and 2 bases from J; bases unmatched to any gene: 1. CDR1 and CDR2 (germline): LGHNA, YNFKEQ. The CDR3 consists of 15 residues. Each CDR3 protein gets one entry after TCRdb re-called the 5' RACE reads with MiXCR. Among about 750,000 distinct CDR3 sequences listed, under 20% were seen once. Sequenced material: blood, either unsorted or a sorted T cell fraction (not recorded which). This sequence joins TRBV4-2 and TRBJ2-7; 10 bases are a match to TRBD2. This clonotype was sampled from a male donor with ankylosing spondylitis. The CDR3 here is CASSQDSGGPYEQYF. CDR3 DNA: TGTGCCAGCAGCCAAGATAGCGGGGGGCCCTACGAGCAGTACTTC.